This TCR beta chain was identified in a study of blood T cell repertoires in COVID-19. Study at large: From T cells, B-cell-depleted T cells, or PBMCs came the material, which was cDNA or gDNA.

Germline CDR1 and CDR2: SGHVS and FNYEAQ. This CDR3 spans 15 amino acids. Trimming stripped 8 bases from V and 4 bases from J, with 17 bases between. This clone was observed a single time. The Seattle site enrolled patients during active infection and followed them longitudinally. Authors' analysis steps: The assay estimated nucleated cells by amplifying reference gene primers. Some clones are missing from TCRdb's copy, which holds only in-frame ones; the method was immunoSEQ multiplex PCR. V and J calls and clone size follow that table, whereas D and trimming were derived from the DNA. The sample contains around 150,000 clones, around 83% of which appear only once.

The V gene is TRBV7-6, the J gene TRBJ2-2; D is ambiguous. This clonotype was obtained from a woman aged 55-70 years with COVID-19, enrolled during active disease. The sequencing sample was made of peripheral blood. The CDR3 region has the DNA TGTGCCAGCGAGGAAACGTTACAACCCACCGGGGAGCTGTTTTTT. Its protein product is CASEETLQPTGELFF.